This entry lists 24 T cell receptor beta chains sequenced from one sample in a study of cytomegalovirus exposure and HLA in healthy donors. PCR was performed using 60 Vbeta and 13 Jbeta primers. Sequencing was performed with immunoSEQ multiplex PCR; in TCRdb, only in-frame clones are kept and a portion is missing. Of about 180,000 clones listed, 60% to 80% were seen once; the top ten hold roughly 6%. What was sequenced was PBMCs. The receptors shown here come from a man aged 35-49 years in good health and CMV-seropositive.

This clone was counted a few times. V gene TRBV5-4 combines with J gene TRBJ1-1, with 10 bases fitting TRBD1. J lost 0 bases, V lost 0 bases, and 2 bases had no gene match. The CDR3 runs to 16 residues. The V gene's germline CDR1 is SGHNT and CDR2 YYREEE (reference sequence). As DNA, the CDR3 is TGTGCCAGCAGCTTGGGACAGGGGGCGATGAACACTGAAGCTTTCTTT. Translating gives CASSLGQGAMNTEAFF.

V usage is TRBV14 and J usage is TRBJ1-2; 7 nucleotides agree with TRBD1. Germline V gene lookup returns CDR1 SGHDN and CDR2 FVKESK. After removal of 2 bases from V and 4 bases from J, the junction contained 4 bases not matched to a gene. This CDR3 is 14 amino acids long. The CDR3 loop reads CASSQQGTAYGYTF. In DNA, the CDR3 is TGTGCCAGCAGCCAACAAGGGACAGCCTATGGCTACACCTTC.

The chain links TRBV7-3 to TRBJ2-2, with 12 positions matching TRBD2. The ends lost 5 bases at V and 3 bases at J; junction bases unmatched: 4. The CDR3 is made up of 16 amino acids. Germline lookup yields CDR1 SGHTA and CDR2 FQGTGA. CDR3 residues: CASSPTSGRYTGELFF. CDR3 DNA sequence: TGTGCCAGCAGCCCGACTAGCGGGAGATACACCGGGGAGCTGTTTTTT. The variable domain in full, completed from reference TRBV7-3 and TRBJ2-2, reads GAGVSQTPSNKVTEKGKYVELRCDPISGHTALYWYRQSLGQGPEFLIYFQGTGAADDSGLPNDRFFAVRPEGSVSTLKIQRTERGDSAVYLCASSPTSGRYTGELFFGEGSRLTVL.

The chain recombines TRBV2 with TRBJ2-7; possible D gene TRBD2, 6 bases. This CDR3 has 14 amino acids. Between the trimmed V and J ends, which lost 8 bases and 7 bases, there was a span of 21 bases. Germline assignment: CDR1 SNHLY and CDR2 FYNNEI. This chain's CDR3 is CASSTPRGPGEQYF. DNA for the CDR3: TGTGCCAGCTCCACACCGCGGGGTCCAGGGGAGCAGTACTTC.

Turning to this clone: At one end, the junction sequence differs from germline, possibly due to a read error. The chain carries TRBV11-3 and TRBJ2-7; D gene unclear. Germline CDR1 SGHNT, CDR2 YENEEA. The CDR3 is made up of 11 amino acids. For the CDR3, the DNA is TGTGCCAGCAGCTTTTACGGGTACCCCCACTTC. Amino acid sequence: CASSFYGYPHF.

The chain links TRBV5-4 to TRBJ2-3; D is possibly TRBD2 (5 bases). Germline V gene lookup returns CDR1 SGHNT and CDR2 YYREEE (reference sequence). There are 14 residues in the CDR3. V gave up 0 bases and J gave up 5 bases, with 10 bases separating them. The CDR3 spells CASSLGGFQDTQYF. The DNA of the CDR3 is TGTGCCAGCAGCTTGGGAGGGTTTCAAGATACGCAGTATTTT.

The chain combines TRBV5-1 with TRBJ2-7; 8 bases are a match to TRBD1. The CDR3 is made up of 14 amino acids. Germline V CDR1 and CDR2: SGHRS, YFSETQ. V was clipped by 5 bases and J by 3 bases; unmatched bases: 7. The DNA for the CDR3 is TGCGCCAGCAGTTCGGGGACAGGCCACTACGAGCAGTACTTC. This codes for CASSSGTGHYEQYF.

The V gene is TRBV9, the J gene TRBJ1-1; D gene unclear. With 0 bases removed from V and 5 bases from J, the gap between germline ends came to 8 bases. The CDR3 spans 13 residues. The V gene's germline CDR1 is SGDLS and CDR2 YYNGEE. CDR3 in DNA: TGTGCCAGCAGCGTAGGTGGGGAGACTGAAGCTTTCTTT. Translated, it gives CASSVGGETEAFF. Full variable domain (remainder filled in from reference TRBV9 and TRBJ1-1): DSGVTQTPKHLITATGQRVTLRCSPRSGDLSVYWYQQSLDQGLQFLIQYYNGEERAKGNILERFSAQQFPDLHSELNLSSLELGDSALYFCASSVGGETEAFFGQGTRLTVV.

The genes are TRBV5-1 and TRBJ2-3; 12 nucleotides line up with TRBD2. Germline V gene sequence: CDR1 SGHRS, CDR2 YFSETQ. CDR3 length: 17 residues. With 4 bases clipped from V and 2 bases from J, the junction kept 8 bases outside the gene matches. CDR3 coding DNA: TGCGCCAGCAGCGTGATGACTAGCGGGGGCGTCACAGATACGCAGTATTTT. This gives the protein CASSVMTSGGVTDTQYF.

The V gene is TRBV5-1, the J gene TRBJ1-2; 9 positions match TRBD1. The CDR3 runs 13 residues. CDR1 is SGHRS and CDR2 is YFSETQ in the germline V gene. Trimming took 4 bases from V and 10 from J; bases not matched to a gene: 8. The CDR3 DNA is TGCGCCAGCAGCCCCGGACAGGGGCAAGACTACACCTTC. Its protein product is CASSPGQGQDYTF.

This sequence joins TRBV15 and TRBJ2-7; possibly TRBD2 for D (6 bases). The CDR3 totals 15 residues. The germline V gene has CDR1 LNHNV and CDR2 YYDKDF (reference sequence). V was trimmed by 3 bases and J by 5 bases, leaving 17 bases between them. This chain's CDR3 is CATSRGGEGSDEQYF. Here the CDR3 DNA reads TGTGCCACCAGCAGGGGGGGTGAAGGGAGCGACGAGCAGTACTTC. The whole variable domain, filled in from reference TRBV15 and TRBJ2-7, reads DAMVIQNPRYQVTQFGKPVTLSCSQTLNHNVMYWYQQKSSQAPKLLFHYYDKDFNNEADTPDNFQSRRPNTSFCFLDIRSPGLGDTAMYLCATSRGGEGSDEQYFGPGTRLTVT.

The rearrangement joins TRBV5-1 to TRBJ2-7; TRBD2 might be the D (6 bases). The CDR3 length is 15 residues. Per the germline V gene, CDR1 is SGHRS and CDR2 is YFSETQ. The V and J ends lost 0 bases and 5 bases respectively, with 15 bases between them. CDR3 protein: CASSLGTTVGNEQYF. The CDR3 DNA reads as TGCGCCAGCAGCTTGGGGACTACAGTGGGGAACGAGCAGTACTTC.

The V gene is TRBV28, the J gene TRBJ2-7; weak D call: TRBD1 (6 bases). With 7 bases removed from V and 0 bases from J, the gap between germline ends came to 13 bases. There are 14 residues in the CDR3. Germline CDR1 is MDHEN and CDR2 is SYDVKM. CDR3: CASTGTGSSYEQYF. CDR3 DNA: TGTGCCAGCACTGGAACAGGGAGCTCCTACGAGCAGTACTTC.

The J gene is TRBJ2-2, the V gene TRBV28; D perhaps matches TRBD1 (6 bases). Trimming took off 6 bases at V and 4 bases at J, with 9 bases between the two ends. Germline V CDR1 and CDR2: MDHEN, SYDVKM. The CDR3 extends over 13 amino acids. CDR3 DNA: TGTGCCAGCAGAGGCAGGGGCACCGGGGAGCTGTTTTTT. Translated, it gives CASRGRGTGELFF.

The rearrangement links TRBV28 to TRBJ2-7; 14 bases fit TRBD2. Per germline, CDR1 MDHEN and CDR2 SYDVKM. The junction had 7 bases not matched to a gene; V was cut back by 2 bases and J by 7 bases. CDR3 length equals 16 residues. The CDR3 DNA is TGTGCCAGCAGTTTACGACTAGCGGGAGGGAGTCGGGAGCAGTACTTC. As protein: CASSLRLAGGSREQYF. Looking up the rest from reference TRBV28 and TRBJ2-7 gives the full variable domain: DVKVTQSSRYLVKRTGEKVFLECVQDMDHENMFWYRQDPGLGLRLIYFSYDVKMKEKGDIPEGYSVSREKKERFSLILESASTNQTSMYLCASSLRLAGGSREQYFGPGTRLTVT.

The gene calls are TRBV4-1 and TRBJ1-1, with 11 bases aligning to TRBD1. The germline gives CDR1 MGHRA, CDR2 YSYEKL. V dropped 2 bases and J dropped 6; count of bases not matched to a gene: 2. This CDR3 has 14 residues. DNA of the CDR3: TGCGCCAGCAGCCAAAGGGACAGGGGGGCTGAAGCTTTCTTT. It yields the protein CASSQRDRGAEAFF.

The chain couples TRBV5-1 to TRBJ2-7, with TRBD2 matching over 8 bases. The V gene end was trimmed by 7 bases and the J gene end by 6 bases; junction bases not matched to a gene: 9. The V gene's germline CDR1 is SGHRS and CDR2 YFSETQ. CDR3 length: 13 residues. The CDR3 region has the DNA TGCGCCAGCGGTAGCGGGACACCCCCCGAGCAGTACTTC. This encodes CASGSGTPPEQYF.

This rearrangement joins TRBV14 to TRBJ1-1; D is uncertain. This CDR3 spans 16 amino acids. Trimming cost V 0 bases and J 0 bases, with 11 bases left between them. Germline V gene lookup returns CDR1 SGHDN and CDR2 FVKESK. The CDR3 sequence: CASSQDRPVMNTEAFF. In DNA, the CDR3 is TGTGCCAGCAGCCAAGATCGTCCAGTGATGAACACTGAAGCTTTCTTT.

The rearrangement links TRBV21-1 to TRBJ2-7; TRBD2, the D gene given by the table, was not confirmed from the DNA. TRBV21-1 is an annotated pseudogene. The CDR3 consists of 15 residues. In nucleotides, the CDR3 is TGTGCCAGCAGCAAAGTAACGGGAAGCTCCTACGAGCAGTACTTC. Amino acid sequence: CASSKVTGSSYEQYF.

The sample holds a few counts of this clone. At one boundary the junction diverges from the germline segment, which might be a read error. The chain combines TRBV28 with TRBJ2-1; TRBD1 agrees at 10 bases. This CDR3 has 13 residues. Germline V gives CDR1 MDHEN, CDR2 SYDVKM. CDR3 DNA: TGTGCCACCGACAGGGGGCGAAACAATGGGCAGTTCTTC. Protein: CATDRGRNNGQFF.

The chain couples TRBV5-4 to TRBJ2-7, with 7 bases fitting TRBD1. With V trimmed by 4 bases and J by 3 bases, 4 bases remained unmatched. CDR1 is SGHNT, CDR2 YYREEE, per germline (reference sequence). The CDR3 sequence is 13 residues long. CDR3 amino acids: CASSPGTVYEQYF. As DNA, the CDR3 is TGTGCCAGCAGCCCGGGGACAGTCTACGAGCAGTACTTC.

This chain joins TRBV18 and TRBJ2-3, with D possibly TRBD2 on 5 matching bases. Germline V lookup: CDR1 KGHSH, CDR2 LQKENI. The CDR3 is 15 residues long. Trimming took off 2 bases at V and 7 bases at J, with 16 bases between the two ends. The CDR3 sequence is CASSPIKGRAYTQYF. In DNA form, the CDR3 reads TGTGCCAGCTCACCAATCAAAGGGCGGGCTTATACGCAGTATTTT.

Concerning this clone: One end of the junction fails to match germline, which may point to a read error. The rearrangement uses TRBV6-5 and TRBJ1-3, with D perhaps TRBD1 (5 bases). Per germline, CDR1 MNHEY and CDR2 SVGAGI. The CDR3 consists of 15 residues. The CDR3 loop reads CASSDSRDFGNTIYF. The CDR3 DNA sequence: TGTGCCAGCAGTGACTCCCGGGACTTCGGAAACACCATATATTTT.

V and J are TRBV15 and TRBJ1-2; D remains unclear. Per germline, CDR1 LNHNV and CDR2 YYDKDF (reference sequence). Trimming stripped 3 bases from V and 4 bases from J, with 9 bases between. The CDR3 spans 13 residues. CDR3 protein: CATSRPGFYGYTF. DNA for the CDR3: TGTGCCACCAGCAGGCCGGGGTTCTATGGCTACACCTTC.